The TCR beta chain described here comes from a study of blood T cell repertoires in COVID-19 (TCRdb year 2020). Describing the broader study: Samples covering the acute and convalescent phases of COVID-19 were provided by collaborators in the United States, Italy and Spain. Where available, HLA class I and class II types were taken from metadata supplied by the sample provider and were not determined by assay-based typing. The sample metadata nearly always contained a de-identified subject ID, COVID-19 status, age in years and sex. A freely available public database, intended as a resource for researchers studying the immune response to SARS-CoV-2, is where the repertoires were released. The dataset comprised deeply sampled blood TCRbeta repertoires from subjects exposed to, actively infected with, or recovered from COVID-19. The material from the prospective study consisted of cDNA or gDNA derived from T cells, B-cell-depleted T cells, or PBMCs. The samples were drawn from the first 160 participants of the ongoing ImmuneRACE study and from 1,254 subjects provided by 6 global collaborators. What the study reported, not specific to this receptor: The amount of clinical and demographic metadata varied by source and participant and was provided uncurated.

The CDR3 covers 13 residues, taking in both the cysteine and the phenylalanine. The retained sequence is limited to the CDR3, 39 bases, with the frame set at the first base. Relative to germline, V is 5 bases shorter and J is 10 bases shorter, with 17 bases between their ends. Reading the germline V gene gives CDR1 SGHVS and CDR2 FQNEAQ. This clone is a singleton in its sample. No antigen is known for it. The sample holds no much larger clone one base away, and base qualities are not on file. TCRbeta CDR3 regions were amplified from genomic DNA using the immunoSEQ Assay, a bias-controlled multiplex PCR. As for the original processing: Within the assay, amplification of reference gene primers was used to estimate how many nucleated cells each sample contained. Sequence reads were collapsed and filtered to measure the absolute abundance of every unique TCRbeta CDR3 rearrangement. For each sample, productive Simpson clonality was calculated as the square root of Simpson's diversity index over productive rearrangements. Held by TCRdb, this immuneACCESS table contains in-frame sequences only and omits some clones. Under half of the omission traces to an unresolved V gene where checked; the cause of the rest is unknown. V and J calls and clone size come straight from that table; D and trimming were deduced from the DNA. The sample contains roughly 79,000 clones, roughly 89% of them found a single time. Clones ranked in the top ten supply approximately 4.4% of the sample.

The collaborating institutions used their own protocols to collect whole blood in K2EDTA tubes. For TCRbeta analysis, collaborators shipped samples in one of three forms: frozen whole blood, isolated PBMCs, or DNA extracted from either of those sample types. Sequencing used peripheral blood. The chain uses TRBV7-8 and TRBJ1-2, with an unclear D gene assignment. This clonotype originated in a man between 45 and 60 years old with active COVID-19. The DNA sequence is given as TGTGCCAGCAGCGCCTACATTAACACAGCCTACACCTTC. Translated, this gives CASSAYINTAYTF.